The 15 T cell receptor beta chains below all came from one sample that was sequenced in a study of response to subunit inactivated influenza vaccine. TCRdb re-called the RT-PCR reads through MiXCR, storing one row per CDR3 protein. Found here are roughly 520,000 distinct CDR3 sequences, about 25% of them singletons; the top ten hold less than 2.5%. Here the sequenced sample was CD4+ T cells sorted from PBMCs, taken roughly 5 days after vaccination. Source of these receptors: a man aged 50 to 60 who received an inactivated influenza vaccine.

The rearrangement links TRBV4-2 to TRBJ2-2, with D hard to call. The CDR3 extends over 13 amino acids. Germline V gene data show CDR1 as LGHNA and CDR2 as YNFKEQ. V was pared by 0 bases and J by 4 bases, with 3 bases between. CDR3: CASSQESTGELFF. The CDR3 DNA is TGTGCCAGCAGCCAAGAAAGCACCGGGGAGCTGTTTTTT.

The chain is built from TRBV4-1 and TRBJ2-5; weak D call: TRBD2 (5 bases). This CDR3 has 14 amino acids. V lost 0 bases and J 5 bases, leaving 10 bases between the germline ends. The germline gives CDR1 MGHRA, CDR2 YSYEKL. The CDR3 loop reads CASSQEERRETQYF. The CDR3 DNA follows: TGCGCCAGCAGCCAAGAGGAGCGGAGGGAGACCCAGTACTTC.

This clonotype was seen more than once but under ten times. This sequence joins TRBV6-1 and TRBJ2-7; TRBD2 might be the D (6 bases). Germline CDR1 reads MNHNS; CDR2 reads SASEGT. This CDR3 has 13 amino acids. Between the trimmed V and J ends, which lost 7 bases and 2 bases, there was a span of 12 bases. CDR3 sequence (DNA): TGTGCCAGCACTCGGGCGGGAACCTACGAGCAGTACTTC. This translates into CASTRAGTYEQYF.

The V call is TRBV7-6, the J call TRBJ1-2; the D gene is possibly TRBD1 (5 bases). Trimming removed 8 bases from V and 4 bases from J, with 17 bases in between. Germline V gene sequence: CDR1 SGHVS, CDR2 FNYEAQ. CDR3 length: 14 residues. The CDR3 nucleotides are TGTGCCAGCCCCTCACCCGGGACGAGCTATGGCTACACCTTC. It is translated as CASPSPGTSYGYTF.

This clonotype was observed a few times. The chain recombines TRBV11-2 with TRBJ2-1; TRBD2 matches 8 bases. Germline V gene lookup returns CDR1 SGHAT and CDR2 FQNNGV. The CDR3 has 16 amino acids. V lost 7 bases and J lost 8; bases outside the gene matches: 16. CDR3 nucleotides: TGTGCCAGCAACCTTGCGGGGGGAGCGTTGGTCCATGAGCAGTTCTTC. Protein product: CASNLAGGALVHEQFF.

This clonotype was seen more than once but under ten times. J is TRBJ2-3 and V is TRBV3-1; possible D gene TRBD2, 6 bases. Germline V gene sequence: CDR1 LGHDT, CDR2 YNNKEL (reference sequence). The CDR3 contains 15 residues. Deletions cut 3 bases from V and 5 bases from J, with 15 bases between. The DNA for the CDR3 is TGTGCCAGCAGCCAGAACTCCCGTAGCGGAGATACGCAGTATTTT. It translates to CASSQNSRSGDTQYF.

The V gene is TRBV30, the J gene TRBJ2-5, with D possibly matching TRBD1 (5 bases). CDR1 GTSNPN and CDR2 SVGIG come from the germline V gene (reference sequence). CDR3 length: 13 residues. The V end was cut by 2 bases, the J end by 2 bases, with 9 bases between. The CDR3 region is CAWSTGDQETQYF. As DNA, the CDR3 is TGTGCCTGGAGTACAGGAGATCAAGAGACCCAGTACTTC.

This clonotype was seen a handful of times. J is TRBJ2-5 and V is TRBV7-3; no reliable D call. Germline CDR1 is SGHTA and CDR2 is FQGTGA. The CDR3 runs to 15 residues. With 2 bases removed from V and 7 bases from J, the gap between germline ends came to 17 bases. This CDR3 is CASSLVPGPPGTQYF. The CDR3 nucleotides are TGTGCCAGCAGCTTAGTCCCTGGGCCGCCTGGGACCCAGTACTTC.

The gene calls are TRBV7-9 and TRBJ2-3; 8 bases match TRBD2. Trimming at V came to 7 bases and at J to 4 bases, leaving 10 bases not matched to a gene. The CDR3 covers 15 residues. Germline V gene sequence: CDR1 SEHNR, CDR2 FQNEAQ (reference sequence). CDR3 sequence reads: CASNPTSGSSDTQYF. DNA of the CDR3: TGTGCCAGCAACCCGACAAGCGGGAGCTCAGATACGCAGTATTTT.

The gene calls are TRBV6-6 and TRBJ2-1, with TRBD1 matching over 7 bases. This CDR3 region has 13 residues. Germline V CDR1 and CDR2: MNHNY, SVGAGI (reference sequence). The V segment lost 5 bases and the J segment 3 bases; nucleotides outside the gene matches: 1. CDR3 protein: CASSTGVYNEQFF. DNA of the CDR3: TGTGCCAGCAGTACAGGGGTCTACAATGAGCAGTTCTTC.

This clonotype came up a few times. The genes are TRBV24-1 and TRBJ2-2; 12 bases line up with TRBD2. The CDR3 runs 18 residues. Per germline, CDR1 KGHDR and CDR2 SFDVKD. V was clipped by 0 bases and J by 5 bases; unmatched bases: 6. In nucleotides, the CDR3 is TGTGCCACCAGTGATTTGTGGACTAGCGGGATTGGGACCGGGGAGCTGTTTTTT. The encoded protein is CATSDLWTSGIGTGELFF.

The chain couples TRBV5-1 to TRBJ2-7; the D gene is possibly TRBD1 (5 bases). Germline CDR1 is SGHRS and CDR2 is YFSETQ. The CDR3 consists of 13 residues. The V end lost 3 bases, the J end lost 8 bases, and 15 bases lay between the germline ends. CDR3 region: CASSYLPQAQQYF. DNA for the CDR3: TGCGCCAGCAGCTATTTACCACAGGCCCAGCAGTACTTC.

This clonotype was detected only a few times. V gene TRBV4-3 combines with J gene TRBJ2-7, with 8 bases identical to TRBD2. The CDR3 spans 16 residues. Germline lookup yields CDR1 LGHNA and CDR2 YSLEER. Trimming at V came to 0 bases and at J to 3 bases, leaving 7 bases not matched to a gene. CDR3 in DNA: TGCGCCAGCAGCCAAGAACTTACTAGCGGAATCTACGAGCAGTACTTC. It encodes CASSQELTSGIYEQYF.

The chain carries TRBV20-1 and TRBJ2-7; D might be TRBD1 (5 bases). Trimming took 4 bases from V and 2 from J, leaving 15 bases between them. Germline CDR1 reads DFQATT; CDR2 reads SNEGSKA (reference sequence). The CDR3 is made up of 14 amino acids. The CDR3 loop is CSATRGSGPYEQYF. The CDR3 nucleotides are TGCAGTGCTACAAGGGGATCTGGGCCCTACGAGCAGTACTTC.

The J gene is TRBJ1-1, the V gene TRBV20-1; 8 nucleotides agree with TRBD1. Germline lookup yields CDR1 DFQATT and CDR2 SNEGSKA (reference sequence). CDR3 length: 14 amino acids. V trimming: 5 bases; J trimming: 5 bases; junction bases outside the gene matches: 10. The CDR3 spells CSAFRTGLGTEAFF. Written as DNA, the CDR3 is TGCAGTGCTTTTCGGACAGGGTTGGGGACTGAAGCTTTCTTT.